Below are 5 T cell receptor beta chains sequenced from a single sample in a study of control samples from healthy donors and cancer patients. Profiled with immunoSEQ multiplex PCR; TCRdb holds only in-frame clones, not every one. The sample consists of fewer than 200,000 clones, around 90% of them appearing once. Material: blood. The receptors were gathered from a woman in her forties or fifties in good health.

This clone was recorded a few times. This chain links TRBV7-9 with TRBJ1-2; no definite D call. Germline V lookup: CDR1 SEHNR, CDR2 FQNEAQ (reference sequence). The length of the CDR3 is 13 residues. Between the trimmed V and J ends, which lost 5 bases and 5 bases, there was a span of 12 bases. CDR3 bases: TGTGCCAGCAGCCTAAGGAGGGCATATGGCTACACCTTC. This encodes CASSLRRAYGYTF.

This clone was seen only a few times. The V gene is TRBV28, the J gene TRBJ1-5; D gene uncertain. Germline V gives CDR1 MDHEN, CDR2 SYDVKM. Trimming cost V 7 bases and J 2 bases, with 9 bases left between them. This CDR3 contains 13 residues. In DNA, the CDR3 is TGTGCCAGCACCTTGTGGGGCAATCAGCCCCAGCATTTT. Residues: CASTLWGNQPQHF.

This chain joins TRBV5-1 and TRBJ2-7; D uncertain. CDR3 length: 15 residues. V shed 0 bases and J shed 4 bases, with 14 bases lying between them. From germline, CDR1 is SGHRS and CDR2 YFSETQ. This chain's CDR3 is CASSLGPLQGYEQYF. CDR3 sequence (DNA): TGCGCCAGCAGCTTGGGGCCACTTCAAGGTTACGAGCAGTACTTC.

DNA of the CDR3: TGTGCCTGGAGTTACGGGTCAGGGGGCGAGCAGTACTTC. It encodes CAWSYGSGGEQYF. The chain has TRBV30 and TRBJ2-7; 7 positions agree with TRBD1. From germline, CDR1 is GTSNPN and CDR2 SVGIG (reference sequence). Trimming at V came to 2 bases and at J to 6 bases, leaving 7 bases not matched to a gene. The CDR3 is 13 amino acids.

This chain uses TRBV10-3 with TRBJ1-5; D perhaps matches TRBD1 (5 bases). The CDR3 spans 14 residues. With 10 bases removed from V and 7 bases from J, the gap between germline ends came to 20 bases. Per the germline V gene, CDR1 is ENHRY and CDR2 is SYGVKD. CDR3: CATGGGTTGQPQHF. The CDR3 nucleotides are TGTGCCACCGGGGGGGGGACCACCGGGCAGCCCCAGCATTTT.